Each of the 5 T cell receptor beta chains below was sequenced from the same sample in a study of OX40 agonist ivuxolimab in advanced cancers. Sequenced by immunoSEQ multiplex PCR; TCRdb stores in-frame clones only, minus some. The sample shows 55,000 to 80,000 clones, nearly 90% of them seen only once. The sequencing here drew on CD4+ or CD8+ T cells sorted from blood, taken in a trial of the OX40 agonist ivuxolimab. The receptor set was obtained from an adult with an advanced solid tumor such as melanoma, head and neck, liver or kidney cancer.

The rearrangement joins TRBV7-2 to TRBJ1-1; 8 bases line up with TRBD1. The trim removed 6 bases at V and 1 base at J, leaving 7 bases unmatched. Germline lookup yields CDR1 SGHTA and CDR2 FQGNSA. The CDR3 length is 15 residues. In nucleotides, the CDR3 is TGTGCCAGCAGGCGGCCGGGACAGGCGAACACTGAAGCTTTCTTT. Residues: CASRRPGQANTEAFF. Variable domain in full (rest from reference TRBV7-2 and TRBJ1-1): GAGVSQSPSNKVTEKGKDVELRCDPISGHTALYWYRQSLGQGLEFLIYFQGNSAPDKSGLPSDRFSAERTGGSVSTLTIQRTQQEDSAVYLCASRRPGQANTEAFFGQGTRLTVV.

This clone was recorded once. V gene TRBV6-1 combines with J gene TRBJ2-6; D is perhaps TRBD2 (5 bases). The CDR3 is 14 residues long. V lost 4 bases, J lost 2 bases, and 6 bases lay in between. CDR1 is MNHNS and CDR2 is SASEGT in the germline V gene. CDR3 nucleotide sequence: TGTGCCAGCAGTGGCGGGCCTGGGGCCAACGTCCTGACTTTC. Translated, it gives CASSGGPGANVLTF.

CDR3 nucleotides: TGTGCCAGCAGTGGGGCTAGCGACGGTTCAGAGACCCAGTACTTC. Encoded protein: CASSGASDGSETQYF. The chain uses TRBV25-1 and TRBJ2-5, with D possibly matching TRBD2 (6 bases). Deletions cut 4 bases from V and 4 bases from J, with 16 bases between. CDR1 is MGHDK, CDR2 SYGVNS, per germline. The CDR3 is 15 amino acids.

The gene calls are TRBV29-1 and TRBJ2-3; TRBD2 might be the D (6 bases). Germline CDR1 and CDR2: SQVTM and ANQGSEA. The CDR3 extends over 15 amino acids. Trimming took 8 bases from V and 0 from J, leaving 18 bases between them. The CDR3 DNA reads as TGCAGCTTCGGGGGTGGGGTCACTAGCACAGATACGCAGTATTTT. Translating it yields CSFGGGVTSTDTQYF.

In its sample, this clone was seen once. The rearrangement joins TRBV10-3 to TRBJ2-3; unclear D gene. Germline lookup yields CDR1 ENHRY and CDR2 SYGVKD. Trimming stripped 3 bases from V and 3 bases from J, with 13 bases between. The CDR3 is made up of 15 amino acids. For the CDR3, the DNA is TGTGCCATCAGTGATTTCATCAAGGAGACAGATACGCAGTATTTT. This translates into CAISDFIKETDTQYF.